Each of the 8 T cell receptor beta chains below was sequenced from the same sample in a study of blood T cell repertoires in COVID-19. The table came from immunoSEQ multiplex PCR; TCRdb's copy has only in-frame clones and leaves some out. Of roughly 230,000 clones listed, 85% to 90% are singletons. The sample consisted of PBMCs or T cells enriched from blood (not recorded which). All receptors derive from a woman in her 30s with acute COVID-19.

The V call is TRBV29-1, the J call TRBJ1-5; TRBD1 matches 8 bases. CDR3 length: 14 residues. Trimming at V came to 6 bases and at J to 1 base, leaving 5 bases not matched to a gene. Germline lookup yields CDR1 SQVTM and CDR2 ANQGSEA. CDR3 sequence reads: CSVETGASNQPQHF. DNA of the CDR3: TGCAGCGTCGAGACAGGGGCCAGCAATCAGCCCCAGCATTTT.

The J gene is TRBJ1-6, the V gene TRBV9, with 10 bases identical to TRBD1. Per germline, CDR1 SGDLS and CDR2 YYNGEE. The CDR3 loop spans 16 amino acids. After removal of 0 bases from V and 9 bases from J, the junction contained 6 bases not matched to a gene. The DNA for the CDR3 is TGTGCCAGCAGCGTAGCCTCGGGACAGGGGATTTCACCCCTCCACTTT. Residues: CASSVASGQGISPLHF.

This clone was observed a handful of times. The CDR3 spells CASSPSRQRYGYTF. CDR3 nucleotides: TGTGCCAGCAGCCCTTCAAGACAGCGCTATGGCTACACCTTC. The V and J genes are TRBV14 and TRBJ1-2; D perhaps matches TRBD1 (5 bases). The ends were cut back, 4 bases at V and 4 bases at J, with 13 bases in the middle. The CDR3 extends over 14 amino acids. Germline CDR1 reads SGHDN; CDR2 reads FVKESK.

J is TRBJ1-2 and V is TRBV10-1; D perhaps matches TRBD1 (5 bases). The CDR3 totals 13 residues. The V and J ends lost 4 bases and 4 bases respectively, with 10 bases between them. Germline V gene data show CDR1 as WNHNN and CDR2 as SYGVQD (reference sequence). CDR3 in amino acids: CASSAAGSYGYTF. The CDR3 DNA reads TGCGCCAGCAGTGCTGCAGGGTCCTATGGCTACACCTTC.

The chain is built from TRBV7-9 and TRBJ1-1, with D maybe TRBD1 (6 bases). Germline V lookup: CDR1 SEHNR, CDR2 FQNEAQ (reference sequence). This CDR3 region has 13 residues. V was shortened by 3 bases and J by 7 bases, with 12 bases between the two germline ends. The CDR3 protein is CASSFQGTVEAFF. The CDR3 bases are TGTGCCAGCAGCTTCCAGGGGACGGTTGAAGCTTTCTTT.

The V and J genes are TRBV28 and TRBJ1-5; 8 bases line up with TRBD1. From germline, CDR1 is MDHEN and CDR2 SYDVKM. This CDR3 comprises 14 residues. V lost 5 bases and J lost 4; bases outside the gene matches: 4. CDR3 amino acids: CASSQGAGNQPQHF. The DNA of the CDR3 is TGTGCCAGCAGTCAGGGGGCCGGGAATCAGCCCCAGCATTTT.

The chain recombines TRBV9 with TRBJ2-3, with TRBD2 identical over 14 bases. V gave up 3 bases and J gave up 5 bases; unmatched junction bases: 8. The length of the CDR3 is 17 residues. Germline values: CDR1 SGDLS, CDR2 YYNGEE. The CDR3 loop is CASSGKTSGGARDTQYF. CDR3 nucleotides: TGTGCCAGCAGCGGGAAGACTAGCGGGGGGGCGAGAGATACGCAGTATTTT.

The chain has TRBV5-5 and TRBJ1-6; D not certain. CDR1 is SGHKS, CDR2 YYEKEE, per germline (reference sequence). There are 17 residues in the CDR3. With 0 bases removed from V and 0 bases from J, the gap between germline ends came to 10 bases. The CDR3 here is CASSLARASSYNSPLHF. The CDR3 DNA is TGTGCCAGCAGCTTGGCCAGAGCTAGCTCCTATAATTCACCCCTCCACTTT.